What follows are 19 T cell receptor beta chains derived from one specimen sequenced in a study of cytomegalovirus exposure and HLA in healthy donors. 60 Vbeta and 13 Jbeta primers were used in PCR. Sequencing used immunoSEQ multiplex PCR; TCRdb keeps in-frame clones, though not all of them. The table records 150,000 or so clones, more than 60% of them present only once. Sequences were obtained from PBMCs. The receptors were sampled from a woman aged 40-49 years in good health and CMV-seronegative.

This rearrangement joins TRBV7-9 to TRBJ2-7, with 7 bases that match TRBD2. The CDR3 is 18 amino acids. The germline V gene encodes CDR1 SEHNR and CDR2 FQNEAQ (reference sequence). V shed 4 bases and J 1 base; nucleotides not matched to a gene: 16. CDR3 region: CASSSTAGPSGGSYEQYF. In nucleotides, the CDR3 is TGTGCCAGCAGCTCCACGGCAGGGCCTAGCGGCGGATCCTACGAGCAGTACTTC.

The CDR3 DNA follows: TGTGCCAGTAGTATGCAGGGATCCTACGAGCAGTACTTC. This codes for CASSMQGSYEQYF. The rearrangement joins TRBV19 to TRBJ2-7, with a possible D match to TRBD1 (5 bases). The CDR3 length is 13 residues. The V end was cut by 3 bases, the J end by 1 base, with 7 bases between. Germline lookup yields CDR1 LNHDA and CDR2 SQIVND (reference sequence).

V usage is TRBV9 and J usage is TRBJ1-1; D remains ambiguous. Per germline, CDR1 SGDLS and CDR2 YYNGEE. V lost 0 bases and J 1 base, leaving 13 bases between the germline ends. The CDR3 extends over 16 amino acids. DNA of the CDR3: TGTGCCAGCAGCGTAGATCGGGGTAAGGGGAACACTGAAGCTTTCTTT. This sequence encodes CASSVDRGKGNTEAFF. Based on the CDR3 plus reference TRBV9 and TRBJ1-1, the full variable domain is DSGVTQTPKHLITATGQRVTLRCSPRSGDLSVYWYQQSLDQGLQFLIQYYNGEERAKGNILERFSAQQFPDLHSELNLSSLELGDSALYFCASSVDRGKGNTEAFFGQGTRLTVV.

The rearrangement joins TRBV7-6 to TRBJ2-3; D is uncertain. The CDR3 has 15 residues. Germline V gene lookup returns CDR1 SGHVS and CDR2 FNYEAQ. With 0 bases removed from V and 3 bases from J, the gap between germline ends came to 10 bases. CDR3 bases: TGTGCCAGCAGCTTAGCCCCCGGTAAAACAGATACGCAGTATTTT. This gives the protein CASSLAPGKTDTQYF.

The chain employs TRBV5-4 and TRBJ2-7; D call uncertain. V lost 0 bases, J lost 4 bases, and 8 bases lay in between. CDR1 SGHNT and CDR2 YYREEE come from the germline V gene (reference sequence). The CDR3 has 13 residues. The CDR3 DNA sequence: TGTGCCAGCAGCTTGGGGGCAGAATACGAGCAGTACTTC. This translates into CASSLGAEYEQYF. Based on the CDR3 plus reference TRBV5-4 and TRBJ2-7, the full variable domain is ETGVTQSPTHLIKTRGQQVTLRCSSQSGHNTVSWYQQALGQGPQFIFQYYREEENGRGNFPPRFSGLQFPNYSSELNVNALELDDSALYLCASSLGAEYEQYFGPGTRLTVT.

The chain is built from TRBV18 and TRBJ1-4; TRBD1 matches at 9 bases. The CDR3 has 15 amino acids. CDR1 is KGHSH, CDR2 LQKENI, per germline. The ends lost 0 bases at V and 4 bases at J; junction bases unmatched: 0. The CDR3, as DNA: TGTGCCAGCTCACCACCGGGACAGGGTAATGAAAAACTGTTTTTT. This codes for CASSPPGQGNEKLFF.

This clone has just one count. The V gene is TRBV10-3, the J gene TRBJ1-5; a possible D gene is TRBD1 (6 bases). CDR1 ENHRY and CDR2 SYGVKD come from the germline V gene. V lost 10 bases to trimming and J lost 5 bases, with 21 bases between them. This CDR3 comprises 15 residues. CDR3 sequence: CASNSGGAGDQPQHF. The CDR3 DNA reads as TGTGCCAGCAACTCGGGGGGGGCTGGGGATCAGCCCCAGCATTTT.

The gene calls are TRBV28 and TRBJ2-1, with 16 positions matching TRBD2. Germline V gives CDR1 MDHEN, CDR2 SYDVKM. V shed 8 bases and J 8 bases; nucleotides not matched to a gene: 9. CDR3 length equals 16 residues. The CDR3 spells CASAPQGTSGGDEQFF. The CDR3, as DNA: TGTGCCAGCGCACCCCAAGGGACTAGCGGGGGGGATGAGCAGTTCTTC.

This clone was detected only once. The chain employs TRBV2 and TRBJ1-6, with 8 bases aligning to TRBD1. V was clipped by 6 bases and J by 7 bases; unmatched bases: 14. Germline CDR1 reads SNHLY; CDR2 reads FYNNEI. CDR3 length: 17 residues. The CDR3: CASRRRGTGASNSPLHF. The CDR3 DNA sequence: TGTGCCAGCAGGAGAAGGGGGACAGGCGCATCCAATTCACCCCTCCACTTT.

CDR3 sequence: CASSWGVQGGLYGYTF. The CDR3 coding sequence is TGTGCCAGCAGCTGGGGGGTACAGGGGGGGCTCTATGGCTACACCTTC. The chain links TRBV5-6 to TRBJ1-2; 8 nucleotides agree with TRBD1. The CDR3 has 16 amino acids. The J segment lost 4 bases and the V segment lost 3 bases, leaving 11 bases of the junction unmatched. Germline V lookup: CDR1 SGHDT, CDR2 YYEEEE.

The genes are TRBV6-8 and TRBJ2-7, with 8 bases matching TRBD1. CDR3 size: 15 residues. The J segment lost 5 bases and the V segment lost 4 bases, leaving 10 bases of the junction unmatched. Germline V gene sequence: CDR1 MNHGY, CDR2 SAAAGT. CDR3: CASSSPGTGSDEQYF. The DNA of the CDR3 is TGTGCCAGCAGTTCCCCCGGGACAGGTTCGGACGAGCAGTACTTC.

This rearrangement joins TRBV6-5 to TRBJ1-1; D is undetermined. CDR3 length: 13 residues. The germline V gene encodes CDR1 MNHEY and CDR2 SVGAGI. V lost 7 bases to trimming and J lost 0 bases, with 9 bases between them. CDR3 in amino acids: CASTSRLNTEAFF. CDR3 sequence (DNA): TGTGCCAGCACTTCTAGGCTGAACACTGAAGCTTTCTTT.

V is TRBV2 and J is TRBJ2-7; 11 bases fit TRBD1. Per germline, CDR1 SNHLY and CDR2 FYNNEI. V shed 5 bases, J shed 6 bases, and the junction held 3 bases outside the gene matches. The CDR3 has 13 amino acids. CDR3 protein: CASSSGQGAEQYF. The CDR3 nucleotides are TGTGCCAGCAGTTCCGGACAGGGGGCCGAGCAGTACTTC.

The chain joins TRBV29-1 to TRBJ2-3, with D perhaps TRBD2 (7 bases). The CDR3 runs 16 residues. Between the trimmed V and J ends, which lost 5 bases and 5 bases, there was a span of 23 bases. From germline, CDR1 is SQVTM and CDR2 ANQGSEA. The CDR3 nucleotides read TGCAGCGTTTCCGGACGGAGGGGGGGGGTAGGAGATACGCAGTATTTT. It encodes CSVSGRRGGVGDTQYF.

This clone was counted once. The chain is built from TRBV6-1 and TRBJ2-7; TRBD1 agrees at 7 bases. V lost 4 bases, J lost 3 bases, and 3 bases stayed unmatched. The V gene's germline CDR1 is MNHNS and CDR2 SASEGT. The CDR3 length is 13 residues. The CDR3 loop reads CASSVQGDYEQYF. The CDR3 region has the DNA TGTGCCAGCAGTGTTCAGGGGGACTACGAGCAGTACTTC.

The CDR3 here is CASSLASPGDNYGYTF. In DNA form, the CDR3 reads TGTGCCAGCAGCTTAGCGTCCCCAGGGGACAACTATGGCTACACCTTC. This chain links TRBV7-8 with TRBJ1-2, with D perhaps matching TRBD1 (6 bases). This CDR3 comprises 16 residues. Between the trimmed V and J ends, which lost 0 bases and 2 bases, there was a span of 13 bases. Germline V gives CDR1 SGHVS, CDR2 FQNEAQ.

CDR3 sequence reads: CASSPGGPINQPQHF. The CDR3 region has the DNA TGTGCCAGCAGTCCGGGGGGGCCGATAAATCAGCCCCAGCATTTT. J is TRBJ1-5 and V is TRBV28, with D tentatively TRBD1 (6 bases). Germline CDR1 is MDHEN and CDR2 is SYDVKM. CDR3 length: 15 amino acids. V shed 5 bases and J shed 4 bases, with 15 bases lying between them.

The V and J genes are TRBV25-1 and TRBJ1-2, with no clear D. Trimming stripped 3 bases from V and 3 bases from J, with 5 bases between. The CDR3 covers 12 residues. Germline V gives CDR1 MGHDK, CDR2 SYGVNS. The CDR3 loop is CASSESDYGYTF. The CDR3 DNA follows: TGTGCCAGCAGTGAGTCGGACTATGGCTACACCTTC.

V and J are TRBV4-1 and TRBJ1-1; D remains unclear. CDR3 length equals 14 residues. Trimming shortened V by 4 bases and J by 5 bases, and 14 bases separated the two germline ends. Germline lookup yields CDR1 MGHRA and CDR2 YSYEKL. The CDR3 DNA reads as TGCGCCAGCAGCCCGCTTCTTGTGCTAACTGAAGCTTTCTTT. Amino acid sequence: CASSPLLVLTEAFF.